This entry describes one T cell receptor beta chain. At least ten counts were recorded for this clonotype. Its antigen specificity is not known. Compared with germline, one end of the junction differs, possibly owing to a read error. The study was a case-control design nested within a healthcare worker cohort in London, UK, with weekly nasopharyngeal swab PCR tests and blood sampling. Healthcare workers were recruited during the week of the UK lockdown, between 23 and 31 March 2020, and followed weekly for up to roughly 15 weeks. This specimen comes from a study of early T cells in non-severe SARS-CoV-2 infection (dated by TCRdb to about 2021). Looking at the study overall: TCR sequencing used bulk RNA from unsorted whole blood, so alpha and beta chains could not be paired.

Paper-wide results and their limitations: VDJdb matching was skewed toward anti-spike CD8 responses and likely underestimated virus-specific expansions by missing private and CD4 specificities.

The protocol used for the library was 5' RACE. The data were produced on a NextSeq 500. To correct for sequencing error and PCR bias, the TCR library protocol tagged individual cDNA molecules with unique molecular identifiers. TCR alpha and beta chains were both sequenced, and the abundances of alpha and beta sequences in each sample were closely correlated with each other. The authors' analysis ran thus. V gene, J gene and CDR3 annotation of TCR sequences was performed with Decombinator V4. TCRs were defined as expanded if a significant change between any two time points was detected under a Poisson model with p below 0.0001. TCR abundances were normalised to the total number of TCRs sequenced in each sample and reported as counts per million. TRAV1-2 paired with TRAJ12, TRAJ20 or TRAJ33 defined MAIT TCRs, while TRAV10 paired with TRAJ18 defined iNKT TCRs. VDJdb, accessed on 1 November 2021, was searched for TCRs annotated for CMV, EBV and SARS-CoV-2, and TCRs annotated for more than one antigen were excluded. TCRdb trimmed public reads at Q25 via fastp, called clones via MiXCR and kept in-frame beta chains. Rows matching on CDR3 protein sequence are summarized as one entry with the most common DNA and genes. The V and J calls and clone size come from TCRdb's table, not from the authors' own analysis. For this sample there are tens of thousands of distinct CDR3 sequences; about 6% appear just once. The ten largest account for 3.4% of the sample.

Reading the germline V gene gives CDR1 LGHNA and CDR2 YSLEER. Including cysteine and phenylalanine, the CDR3 has 16 amino acids. The entry retains the CDR3 DNA only, 48 bases that are in frame from base 1. This TCR came from an adult who was a healthcare worker with PCR-confirmed SARS-CoV-2 infection or an uninfected control (not recorded which). The sequenced sample was whole blood, obtained at baseline. Here the chain combines TRBV4-3 and TRBJ2-1; the central 11 bases match TRBD2. Read as DNA, the sequence is TGCGCCAGCAGCCAAGCTCCTCTCGGCACTAGCGGGAGTGGACCCTTC. It encodes CASSQAPLGTSGSGPF.